Following are 9 T cell receptor beta chains from one sample sequenced in a study of blood T cell repertoires in COVID-19. TCRdb's table, derived via immunoSEQ multiplex PCR, lists solely in-frame clones and lacks some. The sample has 200,000 to 300,000 clones; about nine tenths are singletons. The sequenced sample was PBMCs or T cells enriched from blood (not recorded which). These receptor sequences come from a man aged 40-49 years who had recovered from COVID-19.

This CDR3 reads CASTGPVGQQPQHF. DNA for the CDR3: TGTGCCTCCACTGGTCCAGTGGGGCAACAGCCCCAGCATTTT. The V gene is TRBV19, the J gene TRBJ1-5, with D perhaps TRBD1 (5 bases). Per germline, CDR1 LNHDA and CDR2 SQIVND (reference sequence). The CDR3 is 14 residues long. Trimming removed 11 bases from V and 7 bases from J, with 21 bases in between.

The chain uses TRBV7-9 and TRBJ2-7, with D unclear. This CDR3 contains 14 residues. The V and J ends lost 4 bases and 3 bases respectively, with 13 bases between them. Germline-derived CDR1 and CDR2 are SEHNR and FQNEAQ (reference sequence). CDR3 DNA: TGTGCCAGCAGCTCAAAGCTTGAACGCTACGAGCAGTACTTC. The encoded protein is CASSSKLERYEQYF. The full variable domain, with the rest looked up from reference TRBV7-9 and TRBJ2-7, is DTGVSQNPRHKITKRGQNVTFRCDPISEHNRLYWYRQTLGQGPEFLTYFQNEAQLEKSRLLSDRFSAERPKGSFSTLEIQRTEQGDSAMYLCASSSKLERYEQYFGPGTRLTVT.

The chain carries TRBV14 and TRBJ2-1; D is unclear. V lost 2 bases and J lost 8, with 10 bases in between. The length of the CDR3 is 13 residues. The germline CDR1 and CDR2 sequences are SGHDN and FVKESK. As DNA, the CDR3 is TGTGCCAGCAGCCAATTAAGCTCACATGAGCAGTTCTTC. Translation: CASSQLSSHEQFF.

The V and J genes are TRBV6-5 and TRBJ2-3; D is perhaps TRBD2 (6 bases). The ends were cut back, 3 bases at V and 2 bases at J, with 12 bases in the middle. Germline-derived CDR1 and CDR2 are MNHEY and SVGAGI. This CDR3 contains 15 residues. CDR3 in DNA: TGTGCCAGCAGTTATGGGGACTCCTACACAGATACGCAGTATTTT. Translated, it gives CASSYGDSYTDTQYF.

The gene calls are TRBV29-1 and TRBJ2-1; D not certain. There are 13 residues in the CDR3. In germline, CDR1 is SQVTM, CDR2 ANQGSEA. Deletions cut 7 bases from V and 7 bases from J, with 17 bases between. CDR3 loop: CSACLSLLNEQFF. Written as DNA, the CDR3 is TGCAGCGCCTGCCTGAGTTTGTTGAATGAGCAGTTCTTC.

The chain links TRBV27 to TRBJ1-2; TRBD1 might be the D (5 bases). V was trimmed by 5 bases and J by 6 bases, leaving 16 bases between them. Germline CDR1 and CDR2: MNHEY and SMNVEV (reference sequence). The CDR3 length is 14 residues. The CDR3 DNA reads TGTGCCAGCAGTCCTTCGGGGAGGGGCCATGGCTACACCTTC. Translation: CASSPSGRGHGYTF.

The rearrangement uses TRBV10-2 and TRBJ1-2; D is ambiguous. CDR3 length equals 11 residues. Trimming shortened V by 0 bases and J by 7 bases, and 3 bases separated the two germline ends. Germline V gene sequence: CDR1 WSHSY, CDR2 SAAADI. The CDR3 nucleotides are TGCGCCAGCAGTGAGTCCTCTGGCTACACCTTC. It codes for CASSESSGYTF.

Comments on this clone: This sample also contains other DNA sequences that code for the same CDR3. The CDR3 DNA sequence: TGTGCCAGCTCACCCACGGGGAACACTGAAGCTTTCTTT. Residues: CASSPTGNTEAFF. The gene calls are TRBV18 and TRBJ1-1; D gene uncertain. The CDR3 runs 13 residues. The V gene lost 3 bases and the J gene lost 1 base, with 6 bases spanning the gap. Germline values: CDR1 KGHSH, CDR2 LQKENI.

The chain is built from TRBV6-5 and TRBJ2-1; 9 bases map to TRBD1. Germline trimming cut 7 bases from V and 13 bases from J; bases unmatched to any gene: 17. The CDR3 runs 15 residues. Germline CDR1 and CDR2: MNHEY and SVGAGI. The CDR3 bases are TGTGCCAGCAAACCTACGACAGGGGGTGGTTTGATTCAGTTCTTC. Translating gives CASKPTTGGGLIQFF.